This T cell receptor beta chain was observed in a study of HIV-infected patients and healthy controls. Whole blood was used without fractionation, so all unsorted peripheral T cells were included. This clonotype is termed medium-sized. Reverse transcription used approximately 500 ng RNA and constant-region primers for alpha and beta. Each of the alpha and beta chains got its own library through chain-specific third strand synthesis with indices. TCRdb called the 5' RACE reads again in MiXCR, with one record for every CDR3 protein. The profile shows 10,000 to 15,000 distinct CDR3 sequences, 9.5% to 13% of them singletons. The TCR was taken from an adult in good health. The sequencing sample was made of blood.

CDR3 sequence reads: CASEQAVTKNTEAFF. As DNA, the CDR3 is TGTGCCAGCGAGCAGGCCGTTACAAAGAACACTGAAGCTTTCTTT. This rearrangement joins TRBV6-2 or TRBV6-3 to TRBJ1-1; D gene uncertain. The V end lost 8 bases, the J end lost 1 base, and 17 bases lay between the germline ends. The CDR3 has 15 amino acids. CDR1 is MNHEY, CDR2 SVGEGT, per germline.